This record concerns one T cell receptor beta chain sequence. The sample belongs to a study of blood T cell repertoires in COVID-19. The table came from immunoSEQ multiplex PCR; TCRdb's copy has only in-frame clones and leaves some out. The table has hundreds of thousands of clones, about 85% seen once. Germline CDR1 LNHDA, CDR2 SQIVND (reference sequence). The CDR3 is 17 residues long. The trim removed 5 bases at V and 0 bases at J, leaving 9 bases unmatched. The sequenced sample was PBMCs or T cells enriched from blood (not recorded which). This clonotype was obtained from a woman aged 18-35 years with acute COVID-19. The gene calls are TRBV19 and TRBJ1-5; TRBD1 aligns across 8 bases. Here the CDR3 DNA reads TGTGCCAGTAGTGGCGGCAGGGGGCTTAATAGCAATCAGCCCCAGCATTTT. It specifies CASSGGRGLNSNQPQHF.